Listed below are T cell receptor beta chains from one sample, sequenced in a study of blood T cell repertoires in COVID-19. Profiled with immunoSEQ multiplex PCR; TCRdb holds only in-frame clones, not every one. The sample has about 250,000 clones; 75% to 90% are singletons. Sequenced input: PBMCs or T cells enriched from blood (not recorded which). Every receptor here comes from a woman under 30 who had recovered from COVID-19. Both conserved end residues are part of each CDR3. Fields, in order: J gene, clone size, V gene, D gene, CDR3 protein, CDR3 DNA. D genes are given only for firm matches. Where a row states a size, it is once, few, many or the class of an expanded clone; other rows omit it.

TRBJ2-1 | . | TRBV19 | TRBD2 | CASSPWTSGGLRKYNEQFF | TGTGCCAGTAGCCCCTGGACTAGCGGGGGACTTAGGAAGTACAATGAGCAGTTCTTC
TRBJ2-2 | . | TRBV3-1/TRBV3-2 | . | CASSQDPTPLGRNTGELFF | TGTGCCAGCAGCCAAGATCCAACGCCCCTGGGGAGGAACACCGGGGAGCTGTTTTTT
TRBJ2-7 | . | TRBV6-5 | . | CASSYAVGGGREQYF | TGTGCCAGCAGTTATGCCGTGGGCGGGGGCCGCGAGCAGTACTTC
TRBJ1-4 | . | TRBV19 | TRBD1 | CASRASRTGGEKLFF | TGTGCCAGTAGGGCCTCCCGGACAGGGGGTGAAAAACTGTTTTTT
TRBJ2-1 | once | TRBV19 | . | CASSMVGGLIEQFF | TGTGCCAGTAGTATGGTGGGGGGGCTGATTGAGCAGTTCTTC
TRBJ2-3 | few | TRBV7-9 | TRBD1 | CASSFYGTGNPDTQYF | TGTGCCAGCAGCTTTTACGGGACAGGGAATCCAGATACGCAGTATTTT
TRBJ1-5 | . | TRBV2 | . | CASTRDSNQPQHF | TGTGCCAGCACTCGGGATAGCAATCAGCCCCAGCATTTT
TRBJ2-7 | . | TRBV11-2 | . | CASSLYEQYF | TGTGCCAGCAGCCTCTACGAGCAGTACTTC
TRBJ1-5 | . | TRBV10-2 | . | CASKIADYQPQHF | TGCGCCAGCAAGATTGCCGACTATCAGCCCCAGCATTTT
TRBJ2-7 | . | TRBV2 | TRBD2 | CASGGLRYEQYF | TGTGCCAGCGGGGGACTAAGGTACGAGCAGTACTTC
TRBJ1-6 | . | TRBV2 | TRBD1 | CASTGQGASLHF | TGTGCCAGCACCGGACAGGGGGCTAGCCTCCACTTT
TRBJ2-5 | once | TRBV7-6 | TRBD2 | CASSIQPGGRQETQYF | TGTGCCAGCAGCATCCAACCGGGGGGGCGGCAAGAGACCCAGTACTTC
TRBJ2-5 | once | TRBV5-1 | TRBD2 | CASSLVGSAGGGETQYF | TGCGCCAGCAGCTTGGTCGGTAGCGCCGGCGGGGGAGAGACCCAGTACTTC
TRBJ2-7 | . | TRBV30 | . | CAWSGSHVSYEQYF | TGTGCCTGGAGTGGGAGTCATGTCTCCTACGAGCAGTACTTC
TRBJ1-5 | . | TRBV19 | TRBD1 | CASSTGTEGPKQHF | TGTGCCAGTAGTACGGGGACAGAGGGCCCTAAACAGCATTTT
TRBJ1-2 | . | TRBV30 | . | CAWTHFNYGYTF | TGTGCCTGGACCCACTTTAACTATGGCTACACCTTC
TRBJ1-2 | . | TRBV9 | TRBD1 | CASSMQGAWGYTF | TGTGCCAGCAGCATGCAGGGGGCCTGGGGCTACACCTTC